This entry lists 17 T cell receptor beta chains sequenced from one sample in a study of blood T cells in healthy people across ages (dated by TCRdb to between 2015 and 2016). Library preparation was by 5' RACE. Sequencing was performed on an Illumina HiSeq 2500. A second PCR of about 6 to 11 cycles was performed with a sample-barcoded 5' primer and a J-beta primer mix. TCRdb took the public reads, trimmed them with fastp at Q25, ran MiXCR for clone calling and kept in-frame beta chains. Each CDR3 protein appears once, grouped with its most common genes and DNA. Within this sample are about 830,000 distinct CDR3 sequences, with approximately 59% of them counted one time only. Of the sample, 25% to 35% is held by the ten largest clones. Sequenced input: blood. All receptors come from a young man in good health.

J is TRBJ2-1 and V is TRBV20-1, with a weak D call TRBD2 (6 bases). Trimming left V 5 bases short and J 0 bases short, with 11 bases between. The CDR3 has 14 residues. Germline assignment: CDR1 DFQATT and CDR2 SNEGSKA (reference sequence). CDR3 loop: CSAPGLSSYNEQFF. DNA for the CDR3: TGCAGTGCTCCGGGACTCAGCTCCTACAATGAGCAGTTCTTC.

This chain links TRBV6-5 with TRBJ2-5; 12 nucleotides agree with TRBD2. The trim removed 5 bases at V and 3 bases at J, leaving 7 bases unmatched. The CDR3 spans 16 residues. Per the germline V gene, CDR1 is MNHEY and CDR2 is SVGAGI. The CDR3 loop is CASSRTSGVPEETQYF. The CDR3 coding sequence is TGTGCCAGCAGTCGGACTAGCGGGGTCCCAGAAGAGACCCAGTACTTC.

This clonotype was observed a handful of times. The V gene is TRBV7-2, the J gene TRBJ2-3; 7 bases are shared with TRBD2. Trimming removed 2 bases from V and 2 bases from J; junction bases left unmatched: 4. This CDR3 comprises 15 residues. The germline gives CDR1 SGHTA, CDR2 FQGNSA. The CDR3 DNA is TGTGCCAGCAGCTTATTAAGCGGGGTCACAGATACGCAGTATTTT. Translation gives CASSLLSGVTDTQYF.

This CDR3 is CASSLEGRRRPQHF. Written as DNA, the CDR3 is TGTGCCAGCAGCTTGGAGGGCCGGCGACGGCCCCAGCATTTT. The rearrangement joins TRBV5-6 to TRBJ1-5; D gene uncertain. This CDR3 is built from 14 residues. V lost 0 bases to trimming and J lost 9 bases, with 13 bases between them. CDR1 SGHDT and CDR2 YYEEEE come from the germline V gene. Drawing the rest from reference TRBV5-6 and TRBJ1-5, the complete variable domain is DAGVTQSPTHLIKTRGQQVTLRCSPKSGHDTVSWYQQALGQGPQFIFQYYEEEERQRGNFPDRFSGHQFPNYSSELNVNALLLGDSALYLCASSLEGRRRPQHFGDGTRLSIL.

The chain carries TRBV20-1 and TRBJ2-7, with 14 bases matching TRBD2. Germline CDR1 DFQATT, CDR2 SNEGSKA (reference sequence). This CDR3 is built from 14 residues. Trimming at V came to 1 base and at J to 10 bases, leaving 6 bases not matched to a gene. CDR3 in amino acids: CSARGGLAGGTQYF. In DNA form, the CDR3 reads TGCAGTGCTAGAGGAGGACTAGCGGGGGGAACCCAGTACTTC.

This sequence joins TRBV6-2 or TRBV6-3 and TRBJ2-1; D gene uncertain. V gave up 0 bases and J gave up 4 bases, with 10 bases separating them. From germline, CDR1 is MNHEY and CDR2 SVGEGT. CDR3 length equals 15 residues. The CDR3 region has the DNA TGTGCCAGCAGTTACTCGAGTTACGGATACAATGAGCAGTTCTTC. Protein sequence: CASSYSSYGYNEQFF.

This clonotype was counted between two and nine times. CDR3 nucleotides: TGTGCCAGCAGCTTAAATCCATGGGGGAGCACAGATACGCAGTATTTT. Translating gives CASSLNPWGSTDTQYF. This chain joins TRBV7-3 and TRBJ2-3; tentatively, D is TRBD1 or TRBD2 (5 bases each). V was clipped by 1 base and J by 0 bases, with 11 bases between them. The CDR3 loop spans 16 amino acids. The germline gives CDR1 SGHTA, CDR2 FQGTGA.

The chain uses TRBV15 and TRBJ1-6; 8 positions agree with TRBD1. With V trimmed by 4 bases and J by 9 bases, 8 bases remained unmatched. Germline V gene sequence: CDR1 LNHNV, CDR2 YYDKDF (reference sequence). The CDR3 runs to 15 residues. CDR3 loop: CATSTKSGGGSPLHF. CDR3 nucleotide sequence: TGTGCCACCAGCACGAAGTCAGGGGGCGGTTCACCCCTCCACTTT.

As regards this clonotype: This sequence may be a read error, since a much larger clone differs from it by one base. This sequence joins TRBV12-3 or TRBV12-4 and TRBJ2-4; 7 bases are shared with TRBD1. There are 15 residues in the CDR3. V trimming: 11 bases; J trimming: 6 bases; junction bases outside the gene matches: 16. The CDR3 bases are TGTGCCTGCCGCGAAGCACAGGGGTGGGGAAACATTCAGTACTTC. Translating gives CACREAQGWGNIQYF.

This clonotype has only a few counts. The V call is TRBV29-1, the J call TRBJ2-3, with 7 nucleotides matching TRBD1. The trim removed 6 bases at V and 5 bases at J, leaving 5 bases unmatched. Germline assignment: CDR1 SQVTM and CDR2 ANQGSEA. There are 12 residues in the CDR3. In DNA form, the CDR3 reads TGCAGCGTAAGGGGGCTAATAGATACGCAGTATTTT. This sequence encodes CSVRGLIDTQYF.

The chain is built from TRBV7-2 and TRBJ2-3; D not resolved. V was clipped by 2 bases and J by 5 bases, with 5 bases between them. The CDR3 has 12 residues. Germline CDR1 reads SGHTA; CDR2 reads FQGNSA. CDR3 loop: CASSLWGDTQYF. DNA of the CDR3: TGTGCCAGCAGCTTATGGGGAGATACGCAGTATTTT.

A few counts support this clonotype. The chain recombines TRBV12-3 or TRBV12-4 with TRBJ2-1; D unresolved. The CDR3 is made up of 15 amino acids. Trimming shortened V by 7 bases and J by 0 bases, and 13 bases separated the two germline ends. DNA for the CDR3: TGTGCCAGCACTCGCGCAGGAATCTCCTACAATGAGCAGTTCTTC. Encoded protein: CASTRAGISYNEQFF.

This clonotype was observed a few times. The chain uses TRBV5-1 and TRBJ2-1; 8 nucleotides match TRBD1. Looked up from germline, CDR1 is SGHRS and CDR2 is YFSETQ. The CDR3 runs to 14 residues. V lost 4 bases and J lost 9; bases outside the gene matches: 9. CDR3 sequence reads: CASSAGQERSEQFF. Written as DNA, the CDR3 is TGCGCCAGCAGCGCGGGACAGGAGAGAAGTGAGCAGTTCTTC.

This clonotype was counted between two and nine times. The rearrangement uses TRBV28 and TRBJ2-7; 9 nucleotides align to TRBD1. V shed 7 bases, J shed 3 bases, and the junction held 7 bases outside the gene matches. The CDR3 spans 14 residues. Per the germline V gene, CDR1 is MDHEN and CDR2 is SYDVKM. The chain's CDR3 is CASTVHRGLYEQYF. The CDR3 DNA is TGTGCCAGCACCGTACACAGGGGGCTCTACGAGCAGTACTTC.

The V call is TRBV27, the J call TRBJ2-5; D gene uncertain. V gave up 5 bases and J gave up 5 bases, with 12 bases separating them. CDR1 and CDR2 from the germline V gene are MNHEY and SMNVEV (reference sequence). The CDR3 is 13 amino acids. The CDR3 region is CASSPRFGETQYF. In nucleotides, the CDR3 is TGTGCCAGCAGTCCTCGATTCGGGGAGACCCAGTACTTC.

The chain joins TRBV28 to TRBJ2-7, with a weak D call TRBD1 (6 bases). This CDR3 has 15 amino acids. Germline V CDR1 and CDR2: MDHEN, SYDVKM. V lost 6 bases and J 3 bases, leaving 18 bases between the germline ends. The CDR3 region is CASSIGWTVSYEQYF. The CDR3 DNA is TGTGCCAGCAGCATAGGTTGGACAGTTAGCTACGAGCAGTACTTC. The full variable domain, completed using reference TRBV28 and TRBJ2-7, is DVKVTQSSRYLVKRTGEKVFLECVQDMDHENMFWYRQDPGLGLRLIYFSYDVKMKEKGDIPEGYSVSREKKERFSLILESASTNQTSMYLCASSIGWTVSYEQYFGPGTRLTVT.

The sample holds a few counts of this clonotype. J is TRBJ1-4 and V is TRBV25-1; possibly TRBD1 for D (5 bases). The germline CDR1 and CDR2 sequences are MGHDK and SYGVNS. Trimming stripped 5 bases from V and 7 bases from J, with 11 bases between. CDR3 length: 13 residues. The CDR3 spells CASSLGELEKLFF. The CDR3, as DNA: TGTGCCAGCAGTCTAGGGGAACTTGAAAAACTGTTTTTT.